This entry lists 7 T cell receptor beta chains sequenced from one sample in a study of blood T cells in healthy people across ages. Through a sample-barcoded 5' primer and a J-beta primer mix, a second PCR was run for 7 to 11 cycles. TCRdb recomputed calls from the 5' RACE reads with MiXCR, one row per CDR3 protein. The repertoire holds approximately 800,000 distinct CDR3 sequences, with more than 35% as singletons. What was sequenced was blood. All receptors derive from an elderly man in good health.

This clonotype was seen a handful of times. The chain employs TRBV5-6 and TRBJ1-2; the match to TRBD1 covers 7 bases. V was pared by 4 bases and J by 4 bases, with 10 bases of the junction left unmatched. The CDR3 length is 15 residues. Germline CDR1 reads SGHDT; CDR2 reads YYEEEE. For the CDR3, the DNA is TGTGCCAGCAGCCCCATCGGGGGACAGCTCTATGGCTACACCTTC. Protein: CASSPIGGQLYGYTF.

In its sample, this clonotype was seen many times. The chain has TRBV12-3 or TRBV12-4 and TRBJ2-1; D possibly corresponds to TRBD2 (6 bases). The CDR3 extends over 15 amino acids. The germline V and J ends were trimmed by 4 bases and 0 bases, with 10 bases remaining between them. This CDR3 is CASSSDGSSYNEQFF. For the CDR3, the DNA is TGTGCCAGCAGTTCTGACGGGAGCTCCTACAATGAGCAGTTCTTC.

The chain employs TRBV7-3 and TRBJ2-2; D gene unclear. This CDR3 comprises 17 residues. Trimming pared 1 base from V and 0 bases from J, leaving 12 bases between. CDR1 is SGHTA and CDR2 is FQGTGA in the germline V gene. The CDR3 sequence: CASSLIPPNPNTGELFF. DNA for the CDR3: TGTGCCAGCAGCTTAATCCCCCCTAACCCGAACACCGGGGAGCTGTTTTTT.

This clonotype was seen ten or more times. This chain joins TRBV5-1 and TRBJ2-1, with D possibly matching TRBD1 (5 bases). The CDR3 runs to 16 residues. The V end was cut by 3 bases, the J end by 0 bases, with 13 bases between. The germline V gene has CDR1 SGHRS and CDR2 YFSETQ. The CDR3 nucleotides are TGCGCCAGCAGCTCTCAGGGCCCTAGCTCCTACAATGAGCAGTTCTTC. As protein: CASSSQGPSSYNEQFF. The variable domain in full, with the rest retrieved from reference TRBV5-1 and TRBJ2-1, is KAGVTQTPRYLIKTRGQQVTLSCSPISGHRSVSWYQQTPGQGLQFLFEYFSETQRNKGNFPGRFSGRQFSNSRSEMNVSTLELGDSALYLCASSSQGPSSYNEQFFGPGTRLTVL.

The chain employs TRBV5-4 and TRBJ2-1; D is unresolved. From germline, CDR1 is SGHNT and CDR2 YYREEE (reference sequence). The CDR3 is 14 amino acids. Deletions cut 0 bases from V and 10 bases from J, with 14 bases between. The CDR3 sequence is CASSLAVSPGEQFF. The CDR3 region has the DNA TGTGCCAGCAGCTTGGCCGTCAGCCCAGGAGAGCAGTTCTTC. Supplemented by reference TRBV5-4 and TRBJ2-1, the full variable domain reads ETGVTQSPTHLIKTRGQQVTLRCSSQSGHNTVSWYQQALGQGPQFIFQYYREEENGRGNFPPRFSGLQFPNYSSELNVNALELDDSALYLCASSLAVSPGEQFFGPGTRLTVL.

The chain couples TRBV30 to TRBJ2-7; D is perhaps TRBD1 (6 bases). Per germline, CDR1 GTSNPN and CDR2 SVGIG (reference sequence). V was trimmed by 8 bases and J by 4 bases, leaving 21 bases between them. The CDR3 has 14 amino acids. The CDR3, as DNA: TGTGCCCTTCGTAGGGCAGGGGAAGGGTACGAGCAGTACTTC. Translation: CALRRAGEGYEQYF.

Comments on this clonotype: A much more abundant neighbour one base away suggests this may be a read error. The V and J genes are TRBV7-8 and TRBJ2-1; possible D gene TRBD2, 5 bases. The J call may be incorrect, as the DNA end agrees better with TRBJ2-7. Looked up from germline, CDR1 is SGHVS and CDR2 is FQNEAQ. The CDR3 is made up of 17 amino acids. CDR3 nucleotide sequence: TGTGCCAGCAGCCTGCGGGTAGCTCAGAGCTCCTACAATGAGCAGTACTTC. Protein sequence: CASSLRVAQSSYNEQYF.